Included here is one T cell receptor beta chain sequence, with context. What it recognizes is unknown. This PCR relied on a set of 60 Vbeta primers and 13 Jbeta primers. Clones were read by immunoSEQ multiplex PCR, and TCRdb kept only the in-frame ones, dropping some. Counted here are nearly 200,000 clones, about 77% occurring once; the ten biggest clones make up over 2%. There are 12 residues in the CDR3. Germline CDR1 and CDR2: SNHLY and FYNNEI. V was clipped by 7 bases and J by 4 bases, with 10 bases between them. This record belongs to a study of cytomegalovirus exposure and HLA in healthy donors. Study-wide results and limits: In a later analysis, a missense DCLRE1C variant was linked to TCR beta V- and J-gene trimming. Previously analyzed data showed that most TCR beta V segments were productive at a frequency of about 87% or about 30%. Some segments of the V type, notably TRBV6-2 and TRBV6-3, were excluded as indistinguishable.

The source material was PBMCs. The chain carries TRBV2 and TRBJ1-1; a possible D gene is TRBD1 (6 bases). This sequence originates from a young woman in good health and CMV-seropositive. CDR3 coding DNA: TGTGCCAGCAATACAGGGTCCACTGAAGCTTTCTTT. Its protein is CASNTGSTEAFF.